The 2 T cell receptor beta chains given below trace back to one sample, sequenced in a study of cytomegalovirus exposure and HLA in healthy donors listed by TCRdb under 2017. The library was built by means of the immunoSEQ multiplex PCR assay. A mixture of 60 forward primers for TCR Vbeta segments and 13 reverse primers for TCR Jbeta segments was used in the multiplex PCR. TCRdb limited this immuneACCESS table to in-frame rearrangements with V and J called. A share of clones is missing; checked studies link under half to unresolved V genes, and the rest is unexplained. The sample includes about 87,000 clones, with nearly 80% observed a single time. The ten largest clonotypes hold 3.8% of the sample. The material sequenced was PBMCs. These receptors all come from a woman between 40 and 55 years old in good health and CMV-seronegative.

The chain joins TRBV14 to TRBJ2-7; D is unclear. Germline V CDR1 and CDR2: SGHDN, FVKESK. CDR3 size: 13 residues. The ends were cut back, 2 bases at V and 6 bases at J, with 11 bases in the middle. This chain's CDR3 is CASSQSLPGEQYF. The CDR3 region has the DNA TGTGCCAGCAGCCAAAGCCTCCCAGGCGAGCAGTACTTC.

The CDR3 nucleotides read TGTGCCAGCAGTTACCCAGGGGGCCTTGGCTACACCTTC. Translated, it gives CASSYPGGLGYTF. The rearrangement links TRBV6-5 to TRBJ1-2, with TRBD1 identical over 8 bases. This CDR3 is 13 amino acids long. Looked up from germline, CDR1 is MNHEY and CDR2 is SVGAGI. With 2 bases clipped from V and 7 bases from J, the junction kept 3 bases outside the gene matches.